This TCR beta chain is drawn from a study of blood T cell repertoires in COVID-19. Study context: The United States, Italy and Spain supplied acute and convalescent COVID-19 samples. PBMCs, B-cell-depleted T cells, or T cells were the source of the cDNA or gDNA that made up the material.

In the original analysis: Reference gene primers were amplified, and this amplification served to estimate nucleated cell counts. The method was immunoSEQ multiplex PCR; TCRdb's version includes in-frame clones alone and lacks a portion of them. That table gives V, J and clone size, and the DNA gave D and trimming. The sample has tens of thousands of clones, 75% to 85% seen once. The CDR3 loop spans 19 amino acids. Germline V gene data show CDR1 as LGHDT and CDR2 as YNNKEL (reference sequence). The junction had 4 bases not matched to a gene; V was cut back by 0 bases and J by 1 base. This chain joins TRBV3-1 (or the pseudogene TRBV3-2) and TRBJ2-1; 15 nucleotides match TRBD2. The sample comprised peripheral blood. This clonotype originated in a human donor in a cohort sampled during active COVID-19. The CDR3 nucleotides are TGTGCCAGCAGCCAAGAGGGACTAGCGGGGGGTCTGTCCTACAATGAGCAGTTCTTC. It specifies CASSQEGLAGGLSYNEQFF.